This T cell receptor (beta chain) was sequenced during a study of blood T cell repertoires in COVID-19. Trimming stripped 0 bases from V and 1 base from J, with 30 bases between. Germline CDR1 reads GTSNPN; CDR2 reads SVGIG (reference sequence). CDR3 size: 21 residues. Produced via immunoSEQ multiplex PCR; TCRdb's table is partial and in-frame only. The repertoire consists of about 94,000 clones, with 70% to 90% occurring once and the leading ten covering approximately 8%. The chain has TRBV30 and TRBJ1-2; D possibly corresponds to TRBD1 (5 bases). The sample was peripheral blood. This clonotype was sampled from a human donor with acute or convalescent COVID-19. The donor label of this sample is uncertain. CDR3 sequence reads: CAWSVTMGRGPSNGSNYGYTF. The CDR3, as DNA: TGTGCCTGGAGTGTAACGATGGGTAGGGGTCCCTCAAACGGAAGTAACTATGGCTACACCTTC.